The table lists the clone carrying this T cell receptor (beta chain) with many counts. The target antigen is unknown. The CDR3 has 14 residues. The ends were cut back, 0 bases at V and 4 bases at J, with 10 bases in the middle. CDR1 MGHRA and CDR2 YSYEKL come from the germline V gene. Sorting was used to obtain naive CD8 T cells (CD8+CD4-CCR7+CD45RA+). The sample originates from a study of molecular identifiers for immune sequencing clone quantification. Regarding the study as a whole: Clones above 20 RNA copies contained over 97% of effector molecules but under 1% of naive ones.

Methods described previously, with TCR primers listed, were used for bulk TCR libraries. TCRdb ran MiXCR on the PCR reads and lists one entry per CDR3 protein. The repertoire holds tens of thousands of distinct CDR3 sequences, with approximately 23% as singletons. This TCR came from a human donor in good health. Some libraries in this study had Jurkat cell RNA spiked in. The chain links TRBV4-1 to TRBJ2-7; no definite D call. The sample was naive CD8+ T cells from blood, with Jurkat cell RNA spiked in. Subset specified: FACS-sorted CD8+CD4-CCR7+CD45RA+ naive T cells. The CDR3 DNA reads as TGCGCCAGCAGCCAAGAATGGACGGGTTACGAGCAGTACTTC. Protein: CASSQEWTGYEQYF.